The clone carrying this T cell receptor beta chain has a handful of counts. The CDR3 covers 14 residues. The germline V gene encodes CDR1 LGHNA and CDR2 YNFKEQ. Trimming pared 6 bases from V and 7 bases from J, leaving 15 bases between. This sample is drawn from a study of PD-1 blockade in mismatch repair-deficient tumors. Background on the study: Patients had about 13 mismatch repair-deficient cancer types and were previously treated and progressing.

Mismatch repair deficiency was confirmed in all patients, by PCR or immunohistochemistry. Three pembrolizumab responders had their TCRs sequenced. Assay: immunoSEQ multiplex PCR; the TCRdb copy retains only in-frame clones and omits some. The table records 120,000 or so clones, approximately 90% of them present only once. The chain employs TRBV4-2 and TRBJ2-2; D remains ambiguous. The source of this sequence is an adult with mismatch repair-deficient cancer. The source material was peripheral blood, sampled 44 weeks after starting pembrolizumab. CDR3 protein: CASRFGSLGGELFF. The CDR3 DNA reads TGTGCCAGCAGATTTGGGTCGCTAGGCGGGGAGCTGTTTTTT.